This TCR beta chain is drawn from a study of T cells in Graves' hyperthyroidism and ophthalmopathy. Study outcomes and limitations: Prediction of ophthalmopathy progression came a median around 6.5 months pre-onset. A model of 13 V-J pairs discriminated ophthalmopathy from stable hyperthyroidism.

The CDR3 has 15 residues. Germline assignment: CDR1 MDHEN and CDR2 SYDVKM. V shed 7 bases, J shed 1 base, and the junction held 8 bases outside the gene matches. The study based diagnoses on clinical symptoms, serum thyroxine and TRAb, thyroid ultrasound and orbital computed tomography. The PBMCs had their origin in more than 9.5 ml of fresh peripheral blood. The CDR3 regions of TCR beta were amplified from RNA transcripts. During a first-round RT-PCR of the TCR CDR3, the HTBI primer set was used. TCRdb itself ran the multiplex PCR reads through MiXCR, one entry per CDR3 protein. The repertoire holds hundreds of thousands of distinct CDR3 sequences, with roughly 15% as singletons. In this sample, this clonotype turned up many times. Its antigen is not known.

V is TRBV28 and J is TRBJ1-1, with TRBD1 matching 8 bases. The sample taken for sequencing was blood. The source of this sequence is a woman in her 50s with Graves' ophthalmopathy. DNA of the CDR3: TGTGCCAGCAATGAGGTTGGACAGGGGAACACTGAAGCTTTCTTT. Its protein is CASNEVGQGNTEAFF. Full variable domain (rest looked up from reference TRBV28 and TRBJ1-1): DVKVTQSSRYLVKRTGEKVFLECVQDMDHENMFWYRQDPGLGLRLIYFSYDVKMKEKGDIPEGYSVSREKKERFSLILESASTNQTSMYLCASNEVGQGNTEAFFGQGTRLTVV.